The TCR beta chain described here comes from a study of breast tumors, draining lymph nodes, adjacent tissues. Points from the study as a whole: Tumor T cell lymph node origin was a supported hypothesis, not proven. Luminal-like breast cancer showed significantly higher tumor–nontumor repertoire similarity than basal-like. Tumors had less TCR diversity than lymph nodes, more than nontumor tissue.

Axillary draining lymph nodes of breast cancer patients supplied the node samples. TCRdb re-derived calls from the multiplex PCR reads in MiXCR, one entry per CDR3 protein. The sample carries around 300,000 distinct CDR3 sequences, roughly 31% recorded once. With V trimmed by 0 bases and J by 2 bases, 6 bases remained unmatched. The CDR3 totals 16 residues. Germline assignment: CDR1 SGDLS and CDR2 YYNGEE. This clonotype was counted a few times. Its antigen is unidentified. The sample consisted of axillary lymph node tissue. V gene TRBV9 combines with J gene TRBJ1-1, with 8 bases fitting TRBD1. The receptor was derived from a female donor with breast cancer. Some clones in this sample may be carry-over from other donors' samples. CDR3 in DNA: TGTGCCAGCAGCGTAGATTTTGGACAGGGCAACACTGAAGCTTTCTTT. This sequence encodes CASSVDFGQGNTEAFF.